The clone carrying this T cell receptor (beta chain) turned up a few times. The antigen is undetermined. Coverage ceases 3 residues before the CDR3 finishes, and the germline J gene fills in the end. The data originate from a study of T cell clonality in common variable immunodeficiency. Whole-study findings and limits: Authors noted CVID clonality's cause needs subpopulation repertoire sequencing.

Sequenced by immunoSEQ multiplex PCR; TCRdb stores in-frame clones only, minus some. The record shows approximately 30,000 clones for this sample, with no singletons present. There are 13 residues in the CDR3. Germline loops: CDR1 SGHTA, CDR2 FQGNSA. Both groups were predominantly of Caucasian heritage. Heparinized whole blood, roughly 4.5 to 9 ml, came from each donor. The chain couples TRBV7-2 to TRBJ2-2; D gene ambiguous. Sequenced: peripheral blood mononuclear cells. This receptor was obtained from a person aged 18 to 75 in good health. Partial CDR3 DNA: TGTGCCAGCAGCTTTTTCGCGAATGAAAAG. As protein: CASSFFANEK. The CDR3 in its entirety is CASSFFANEKLFF.